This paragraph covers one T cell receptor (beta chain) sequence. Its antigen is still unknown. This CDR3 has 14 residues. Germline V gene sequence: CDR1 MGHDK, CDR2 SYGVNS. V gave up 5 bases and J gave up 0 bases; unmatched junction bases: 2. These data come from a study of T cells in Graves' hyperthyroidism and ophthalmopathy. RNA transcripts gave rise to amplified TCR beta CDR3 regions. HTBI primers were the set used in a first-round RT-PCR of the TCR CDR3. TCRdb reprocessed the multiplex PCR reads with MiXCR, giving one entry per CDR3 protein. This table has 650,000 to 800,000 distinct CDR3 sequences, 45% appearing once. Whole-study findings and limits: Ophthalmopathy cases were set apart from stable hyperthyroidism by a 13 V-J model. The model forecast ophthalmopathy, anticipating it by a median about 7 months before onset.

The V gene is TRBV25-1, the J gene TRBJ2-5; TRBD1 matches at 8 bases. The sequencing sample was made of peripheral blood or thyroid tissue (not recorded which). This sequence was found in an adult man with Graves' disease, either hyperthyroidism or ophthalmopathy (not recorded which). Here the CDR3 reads CASSRTGYQETQYF. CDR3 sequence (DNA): TGTGCCAGCAGTAGGACAGGGTACCAAGAGACCCAGTACTTC.